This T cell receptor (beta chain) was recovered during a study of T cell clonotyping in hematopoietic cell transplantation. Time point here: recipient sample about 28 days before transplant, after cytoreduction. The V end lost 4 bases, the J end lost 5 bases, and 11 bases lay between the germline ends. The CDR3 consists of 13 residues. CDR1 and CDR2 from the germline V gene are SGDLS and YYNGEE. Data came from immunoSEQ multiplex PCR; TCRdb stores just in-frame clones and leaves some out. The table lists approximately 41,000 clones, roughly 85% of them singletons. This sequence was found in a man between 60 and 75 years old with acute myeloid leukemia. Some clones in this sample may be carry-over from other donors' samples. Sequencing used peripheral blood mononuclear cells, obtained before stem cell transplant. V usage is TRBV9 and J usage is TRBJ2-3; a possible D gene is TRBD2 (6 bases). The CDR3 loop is CASSPLTRDTQYF. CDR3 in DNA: TGTGCCAGCAGCCCCCTGACTAGAGATACGCAGTATTTT. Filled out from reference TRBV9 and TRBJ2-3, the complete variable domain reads DSGVTQTPKHLITATGQRVTLRCSPRSGDLSVYWYQQSLDQGLQFLIQYYNGEERAKGNILERFSAQQFPDLHSELNLSSLELGDSALYFCASSPLTRDTQYFGPGTRLTVL.